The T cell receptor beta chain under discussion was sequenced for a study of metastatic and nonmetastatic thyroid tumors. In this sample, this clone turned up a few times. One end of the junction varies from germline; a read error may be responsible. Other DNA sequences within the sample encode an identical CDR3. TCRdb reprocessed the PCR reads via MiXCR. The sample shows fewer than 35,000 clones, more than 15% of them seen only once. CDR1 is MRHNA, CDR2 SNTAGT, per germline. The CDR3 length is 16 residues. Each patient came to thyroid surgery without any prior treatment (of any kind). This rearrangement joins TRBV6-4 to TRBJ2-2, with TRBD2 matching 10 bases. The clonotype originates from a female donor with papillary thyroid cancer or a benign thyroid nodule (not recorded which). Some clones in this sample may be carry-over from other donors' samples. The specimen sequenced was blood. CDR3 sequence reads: CASSSIAGGHTGELFF. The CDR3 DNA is TGTGCCAGCAGTTCAATAGCGGGAGGTCACACAGGGGAGCTGTTCTTT.